This passage covers 23 T cell receptor beta chains from one sample sequenced in a study of T-cell reconstitution after alpha-beta-depleted transplantation in children. Unique molecular identifiers tagged the TCRbeta library. TCRdb recomputed calls from the PCR reads with MiXCR, one row per CDR3 protein. This table holds about 250,000 distinct CDR3 sequences, roughly a quarter found once. The input for sequencing was PBMCs, mostly from graft donor cells, taken 360 days after TCRalphabeta/CD19-depleted stem cell transplant. Source of these receptors: a female patient aged 2 to 10 who had a stem cell transplant for congenital amegakaryocytic thrombocytopenia, so the T cells may come from the graft donor.

The table lists this clonotype with many counts. This chain uses TRBV6-1 with TRBJ2-4; 8 positions agree with TRBD1. Germline V lookup: CDR1 MNHNS, CDR2 SASEGT. The CDR3 is 14 residues long. The trim removed 4 bases at V and 6 bases at J, leaving 5 bases unmatched. CDR3 amino acids: CASSAVDRGNIQYF. The CDR3 nucleotides read TGTGCCAGCAGTGCCGTTGACAGGGGAAACATTCAGTACTTC.

The V gene is TRBV4-1, the J gene TRBJ1-5; 9 nucleotides align to TRBD1. J gave up 5 bases and V 2 bases, and 4 bases lay outside the gene matches. Germline CDR1 reads MGHRA; CDR2 reads YSYEKL. The CDR3 is 15 amino acids. CDR3 nucleotide sequence: TGCGCCAGCAGCCAATGGGACAGGGACGATCAGCCCCAGCATTTT. Encoded protein: CASSQWDRDDQPQHF.

In its sample, this clonotype was seen many times. The chain employs TRBV21-1 and TRBJ2-3; the table assigns TRBD2, which was not confirmed against the DNA. TRBV21-1 has pseudogene status. The CDR3 runs to 16 residues. For the CDR3, the DNA is TGTGCCAGCAGCAAACTAGCGGGAGGACCCACAGATACGCAGTATTTT. This sequence encodes CASSKLAGGPTDTQYF.

The chain employs TRBV20-1 and TRBJ2-2; D perhaps matches TRBD2 (6 bases). CDR1 DFQATT and CDR2 SNEGSKA come from the germline V gene (reference sequence). The V and J ends lost 5 bases and 5 bases respectively, with 18 bases between them. This CDR3 is built from 15 residues. CDR3 DNA: TGCAGTGCTCCGGGGACTGGCCGAAAAACCGGGGAGCTGTTTTTT. This codes for CSAPGTGRKTGELFF.

This clonotype was recorded a few times. V is TRBV6-1 and J is TRBJ1-6; 7 bases align to TRBD1. The CDR3 consists of 15 residues. CDR1 MNHNS and CDR2 SASEGT come from the germline V gene. Losses at the gene ends were 5 bases for V and 5 bases for J; bases not matched to a gene: 6. In nucleotides, the CDR3 is TGTGCCAGCAGTCCCCGACAGGGAGATAATTCACCCCTCCACTTT. This gives the protein CASSPRQGDNSPLHF.

This clonotype showed up just a few times. The V call is TRBV7-6, the J call TRBJ2-7; 9 bases align to TRBD1. This CDR3 has 16 residues. Germline V gene lookup returns CDR1 SGHVS and CDR2 FNYEAQ. V trimming: 5 bases; J trimming: 4 bases; junction bases outside the gene matches: 12. The CDR3 loop is CASSPGPYRGRYEQYF. The CDR3 DNA sequence: TGTGCCAGCAGCCCCGGACCTTACAGGGGGCGTTACGAGCAGTACTTC.

Here the CDR3 reads CASIPGDYYEQYF. In DNA form, the CDR3 reads TGTGCCAGCATCCCTGGGGACTACTACGAGCAGTACTTC. The J gene is TRBJ2-7, the V gene TRBV28; 7 bases are shared with TRBD2. V was clipped by 7 bases and J by 3 bases; unmatched bases: 6. CDR3 length: 13 amino acids. Germline V gene sequence: CDR1 MDHEN, CDR2 SYDVKM.

This clonotype was seen a handful of times. The chain combines TRBV24-1 with TRBJ2-5; the D call may be TRBD1 or TRBD2 (6 bases each). Trimming took off 5 bases at V and 8 bases at J, with 20 bases between the two ends. Germline V lookup: CDR1 KGHDR, CDR2 SFDVKD. This CDR3 contains 15 residues. In DNA form, the CDR3 reads TGTGCCACCAGTGCCCCACAAGGGGGGTCGAACACCCAGTACTTC. As protein: CATSAPQGGSNTQYF.

This clonotype was picked up a small number of times. The chain joins TRBV28 to TRBJ2-1, with 9 bases that match TRBD2. J was trimmed by 10 bases and V by 3 bases; bases with no gene match: 16. The V gene's germline CDR1 is MDHEN and CDR2 SYDVKM. This CDR3 comprises 17 residues. In DNA, the CDR3 is TGTGCCAGCAGTTTCATCGGCGGGAGGGCCTTAATCCACGAGCAGTTCTTC. Translating it yields CASSFIGGRALIHEQFF.

This clonotype was observed a few times. The rearrangement joins TRBV2 to TRBJ1-6; 7 bases match TRBD1. J was trimmed by 2 bases and V by 8 bases; bases with no gene match: 3. There are 14 residues in the CDR3. The V gene's germline CDR1 is SNHLY and CDR2 FYNNEI. The CDR3 reads CASSGTAYNSPLHF. The CDR3 region has the DNA TGTGCCAGCTCCGGGACAGCCTATAATTCACCCCTCCACTTT.

The chain links TRBV11-2 to TRBJ2-1; 7 bases line up with TRBD1. The CDR3 loop spans 14 amino acids. Trimming at V came to 5 bases and at J to 5 bases, leaving 6 bases not matched to a gene. Germline CDR1 reads SGHAT; CDR2 reads FQNNGV. The CDR3 DNA follows: TGTGCCAGCAGCAACTACAGGGGAGACAATGAGCAGTTCTTC. Translating it yields CASSNYRGDNEQFF.

This clonotype was detected ten times or more. V usage is TRBV28 and J usage is TRBJ2-7; D might be TRBD1 (6 bases). Germline CDR1 and CDR2: MDHEN and SYDVKM. The CDR3 sequence is 15 residues long. V was cut by 3 bases and J by 3 bases, with 15 bases left in between. CDR3 nucleotides: TGTGCCAGCAGTTTTGTAGTGGACAGTAACTACGAGCAGTACTTC. Translated, it gives CASSFVVDSNYEQYF.

The gene calls are TRBV20-1 and TRBJ2-7, with 13 bases aligning to TRBD2. This CDR3 is built from 15 residues. Germline V gives CDR1 DFQATT, CDR2 SNEGSKA (reference sequence). Trimming cost V 5 bases and J 3 bases; bases outside gene matches: 7. CDR3 loop: CSAAIRTSGSYEQYF. The CDR3 DNA sequence: TGCAGTGCTGCCATCCGGACTAGCGGGAGCTACGAGCAGTACTTC.

The chain has TRBV6-4 and TRBJ2-1, with 10 bases that match TRBD2. The J segment lost 7 bases and the V segment lost 5 bases, leaving 2 bases of the junction unmatched. The CDR3 has 13 residues. Germline V gene lookup returns CDR1 MRHNA and CDR2 SNTAGT. The DNA for the CDR3 is TGTGCCAGCAGTAGCGGGAGGGGGAATGAGCAGTTCTTC. Translation gives CASSSGRGNEQFF.

The V gene is TRBV21-1, the J gene TRBJ2-2; the D call TRBD2 from the table was never checked on the DNA. TRBV21-1 is a pseudogene. The CDR3 has 16 amino acids. In nucleotides, the CDR3 is TGTGCCAGCAGCAACCCGAAGGGTGGCCCCACCGGGGAGCTGTTTTTT. It translates to CASSNPKGGPTGELFF.

This clonotype was recorded only once. The chain carries TRBV6-5 and TRBJ2-1; possible D gene TRBD1, 6 bases. Trimming pared 0 bases from V and 0 bases from J, leaving 12 bases between. The CDR3 loop spans 17 amino acids. CDR1 MNHEY and CDR2 SVGAGI come from the germline V gene. In DNA form, the CDR3 reads TGTGCCAGCAGTTACTCCAGGACAGTCAACTCCTACAATGAGCAGTTCTTC. Its translation: CASSYSRTVNSYNEQFF.

The gene calls are TRBV29-1 and TRBJ2-5, with D possibly TRBD2 on 6 matching bases. Germline V CDR1 and CDR2: SQVTM, ANQGSEA. CDR3 length: 14 amino acids. The V and J ends lost 6 bases and 5 bases respectively, with 19 bases between them. The CDR3 protein is CSVERTRLGETQYF. The CDR3, as DNA: TGCAGCGTGGAAAGGACACGACTAGGGGAGACCCAGTACTTC. Together with reference TRBV29-1 and TRBJ2-5, the CDR3 gives the full variable domain: SAVISQKPSRDICQRGTSLTIQCQVDSQVTMMFWYRQQPGQSLTLIATANQGSEATYESGFVIDKFPISRPNLTFSTLTVSNMSPEDSSIYLCSVERTRLGETQYFGPGTRLLVL.

V and J are TRBV2 and TRBJ2-3; D might be TRBD2 (7 bases). Between the trimmed V and J ends, which lost 7 bases and 2 bases, there was a span of 19 bases. CDR3 size: 16 residues. CDR1 is SNHLY, CDR2 FYNNEI, per germline. CDR3 sequence reads: CASIQARGTTTDTQYF. The CDR3 DNA is TGTGCCAGCATCCAGGCGCGGGGGACAACCACAGATACGCAGTATTTT. Full variable domain (rest looked up from reference TRBV2 and TRBJ2-3): EPEVTQTPSHQVTQMGQEVILRCVPISNHLYFYWYRQILGQKVEFLVSFYNNEISEKSEIFDDQFSVERPDGSNFTLKIRSTKLEDSAMYFCASIQARGTTTDTQYFGPGTRLTVL.

The V gene is TRBV5-1, the J gene TRBJ2-7, with TRBD1 identical over 9 bases. The germline gives CDR1 SGHRS, CDR2 YFSETQ. Germline trimming cut 4 bases from V and 4 bases from J; bases unmatched to any gene: 9. This CDR3 spans 15 amino acids. CDR3 nucleotides: TGCGCCAGCAGCCCTGCCGGGACAGGGCTTTACGAGCAGTACTTC. Its translation is CASSPAGTGLYEQYF.

This clonotype was observed a handful of times. The chain employs TRBV20-1 and TRBJ2-3, with 7 bases aligning to TRBD2. The CDR3 has 12 residues. Germline CDR1 DFQATT, CDR2 SNEGSKA (reference sequence). The V segment lost 8 bases and the J segment 4 bases; nucleotides outside the gene matches: 6. This CDR3 is CSWRGGPDTQYF. The CDR3 nucleotides read TGCAGTTGGCGGGGAGGGCCAGATACGCAGTATTTT.

The V call is TRBV12-3 or TRBV12-4, the J call TRBJ2-2; 7 positions match TRBD1. CDR3 length equals 18 residues. Trimming cost V 5 bases and J 6 bases; bases outside gene matches: 18. The CDR3 nucleotides read TGTGCCAGCAGTACCCGACAGGGAGTGAAGTCGTGGGCCGGGGAGCTGTTTTTT. Encoded protein: CASSTRQGVKSWAGELFF.

The rearrangement joins TRBV27 to TRBJ1-2, with a possible D match to TRBD1 (5 bases). V lost 6 bases, J lost 2 bases, and 10 bases lay in between. This CDR3 spans 13 amino acids. Germline V lookup: CDR1 MNHEY, CDR2 SMNVEV (reference sequence). CDR3 sequence: CASRGGMNYGYTF. The CDR3 bases are TGTGCCAGCAGGGGGGGGATGAACTATGGCTACACCTTC.

On this clonotype: Germline and junction disagree at one end, which may indicate a read error. The chain employs TRBV5-6 and TRBJ2-7; tentative D call: TRBD1 (5 bases). The CDR3 is 13 amino acids. Germline lookup yields CDR1 SGHDT and CDR2 YYEEEE. The CDR3: CATSFQGSHEQYF. CDR3 sequence (DNA): TGTGCCACCAGCTTTCAGGGATCCCACGAGCAGTACTTC. The full variable domain, in which reference TRBV5-6 and TRBJ2-7 provide the parts outside the CDR3, is DAGVTQSPTHLIKTRGQQVTLRCSPKSGHDTVSWYQQALGQGPQFIFQYYEEEERQRGNFPDRFSGHQFPNYSSELNVNALLLGDSALYLCATSFQGSHEQYFGPGTRLTVT.